Listed below are T cell receptor beta chains from one sample, sequenced in a study of shared clonotypes between healthy human individuals. Produced via immunoSEQ multiplex PCR; TCRdb's table is partial and in-frame only. The table includes about 710,000 clones, around 77% detected once. The sample consisted of memory CD4+ T cells sorted from blood. These receptors all stem from a woman in her twenties or thirties in good health. The CDR3 runs from the conserved cysteine through the conserved F or W. The order of the fields is clone size, D gene, J gene, V gene, CDR3 protein, CDR3 DNA. D genes are given only for firm matches. Only part of the rows carry a size: once, few, many, or a class if the clone is expanded.

size: -; D: TRBD1; J: TRBJ1-4; V: TRBV5-8; CDR3: CASSSRGGLSEKLFF; DNA: TGTGCCAGCAGCTCGCGAGGGGGCCTAAGTGAAAAACTGTTTTTT
size: once; D: -; J: TRBJ2-2; V: TRBV7-9; CDR3: CASSQSQTPGELFF; DNA: TGTGCCAGCAGCCAAAGCCAGACCCCCGGGGAGCTGTTTTTT
size: -; D: TRBD2; J: TRBJ2-7; V: TRBV9; CDR3: CASSPYWGLARDEQYF; DNA: TGTGCCAGCAGCCCCTACTGGGGACTAGCGCGGGACGAGCAGTACTTC
size: -; D: TRBD2; J: TRBJ2-1; V: TRBV7-2; CDR3: CASSPSSSGSTEQFF; DNA: TGTGCCAGCAGCCCTTCCTCTAGCGGGAGCACTGAGCAGTTCTTC
size: -; D: TRBD1; J: TRBJ1-1; V: TRBV5-6; CDR3: CASSATGVVSTEAFF; DNA: TGTGCCAGCAGTGCGACAGGGGTGGTTTCTACTGAAGCTTTCTTT
size: -; D: TRBD2; J: TRBJ2-7; V: TRBV6-1; CDR3: CAGLEREGLEQYF; DNA: TGTGCCGGCTTAGAGCGGGAGGGCCTCGAGCAGTACTTC
size: once; D: -; J: TRBJ1-5; V: TRBV7-6; CDR3: CASSLRRDQPQHF; DNA: TGTGCCAGCAGCTTACGCAGGGATCAGCCCCAGCATTTT
size: few; D: TRBD2; J: TRBJ2-3; V: TRBV6-6; CDR3: CASSYSSGSERTQYF; DNA: TGTGCCAGCAGTTACTCGAGCGGGAGCGAACGGACGCAGTATTTT
size: -; D: TRBD1; J: TRBJ1-5; V: TRBV2; CDR3: CASSEEGQGMQPQHF; DNA: TGTGCCAGCAGTGAGGAGGGACAGGGTATGCAGCCCCAGCATTTT
size: -; D: -; J: TRBJ1-2; V: TRBV28; CDR3: CASTPGAGPVGYTF; DNA: TGTGCCAGCACCCCCGGGGCGGGGCCGGTTGGCTACACCTTC
size: -; D: TRBD1; J: TRBJ2-7; V: TRBV28; CDR3: CASTIAGTASPYEQYF; DNA: TGTGCCAGCACCATCGCCGGGACAGCCTCTCCCTACGAGCAGTACTTC